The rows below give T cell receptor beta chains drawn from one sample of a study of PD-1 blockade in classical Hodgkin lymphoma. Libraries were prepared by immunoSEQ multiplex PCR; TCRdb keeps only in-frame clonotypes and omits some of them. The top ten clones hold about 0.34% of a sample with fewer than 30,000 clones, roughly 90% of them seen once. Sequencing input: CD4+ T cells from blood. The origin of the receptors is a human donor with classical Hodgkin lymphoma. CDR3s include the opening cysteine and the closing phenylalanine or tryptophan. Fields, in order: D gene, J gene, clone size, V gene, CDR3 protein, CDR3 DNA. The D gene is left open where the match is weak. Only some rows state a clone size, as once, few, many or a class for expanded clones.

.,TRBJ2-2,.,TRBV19,CASRFLNTGELFF,TGTGCCAGTCGGTTCCTGAACACCGGGGAGCTGTTTTTT
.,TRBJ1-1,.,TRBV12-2,CASRPNPGQGVTEAFF,TGTGCAAGTCGCCCTAATCCAGGACAGGGGGTCACTGAAGCTTTCTTT
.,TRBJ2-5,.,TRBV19,CASSIGKGGLGERYF,TGTGCCAGTAGTATAGGGAAGGGGGGACTCGGGGAACGGTACTTC
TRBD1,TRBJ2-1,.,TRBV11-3,CASSLVAGGGDEQFF,TGTGCCAGCAGCTTAGTGGCAGGGGGTGGCGATGAGCAGTTCTTC
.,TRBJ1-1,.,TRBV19,CASSSRLENTEAFF,TGTGCCAGTAGTAGCAGGCTTGAGAACACTGAAGCTTTCTTT
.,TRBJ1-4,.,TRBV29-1,CSVRQPLNEKLFF,TGCAGCGTTCGACAGCCGCTTAATGAAAAACTGTTTTTT
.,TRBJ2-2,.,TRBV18,CASSPQQRSGNTGELFF,TGTGCCAGCTCACCACAACAGAGATCGGGGAACACCGGGGAGCTGTTTTTT
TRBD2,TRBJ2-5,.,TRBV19,CASSAWTSGRETQYF,TGTGCCAGTAGTGCCTGGACTAGCGGGAGAGAGACCCAGTACTTC
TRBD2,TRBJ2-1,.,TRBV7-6,CASSPRGGSFHNEQFF,TGTGCCAGCAGCCCGAGAGGCGGGAGTTTCCACAATGAGCAGTTCTTC
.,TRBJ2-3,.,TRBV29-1,CSVDRGARGTDTQYF,TGCAGCGTTGACCGCGGGGCGCGGGGCACAGATACGCAGTATTTT
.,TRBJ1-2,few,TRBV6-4,CASSPSGGEDGYTF,TGTGCCAGCAGTCCATCCGGGGGCGAGGATGGCTACACCTTC
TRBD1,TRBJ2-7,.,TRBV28,CASSTPGQAREQYF,TGTGCCAGCAGTACCCCGGGACAGGCCCGCGAGCAGTACTTC
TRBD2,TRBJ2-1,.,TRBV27,CASRPGLADSYNEQFF,TGTGCCAGCCGCCCGGGACTAGCGGATTCCTACAATGAGCAGTTCTTC
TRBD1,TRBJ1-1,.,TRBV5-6,CASSSTGGNTEAFF,TGTGCCAGCAGCTCAACAGGGGGCAACACTGAAGCTTTCTTT
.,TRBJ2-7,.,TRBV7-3,CASSSKEGHIYEQYF,TGTGCCAGCAGCTCTAAGGAGGGACACATTTACGAGCAGTACTTC
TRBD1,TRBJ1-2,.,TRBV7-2,CASRVTGNYGYTF,TGTGCCAGCAGGGTGACAGGGAACTATGGCTACACCTTC
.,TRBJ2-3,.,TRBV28,CASSPPVEGTQYF,TGTGCCAGCAGTCCCCCGGTCGAGGGTACGCAGTATTTT
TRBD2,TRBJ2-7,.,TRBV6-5,CASIPTSGVYEQYF,TGTGCCAGCATTCCGACTAGCGGGGTCTACGAGCAGTACTTC
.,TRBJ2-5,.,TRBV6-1,CASSDGAGSETQYF,TGTGCCAGCAGTGACGGGGCAGGGTCAGAGACCCAGTACTTC
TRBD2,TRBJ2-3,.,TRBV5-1,CASSATTSGNTDTQYF,TGCGCCAGCAGCGCTACCACTAGCGGGAACACAGATACGCAGTATTTT
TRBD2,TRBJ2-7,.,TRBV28,CASSLRTSGSYEQYF,TGTGCCAGCAGCCTCAGGACTAGCGGGTCGTACGAGCAGTACTTC
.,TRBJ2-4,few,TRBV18,CASSPDGAKNIQYF,TGTGCCAGCTCACCAGACGGGGCCAAAAACATTCAGTACTTC
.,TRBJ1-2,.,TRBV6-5,CASSYSKRKLYGYTF,TGTGCCAGCAGTTACTCGAAACGGAAACTCTATGGCTACACCTTC
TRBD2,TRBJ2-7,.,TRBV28,CASREGLAGFFHF,TGTGCCAGCAGAGAGGGACTAGCGGGTTTTTTCCACTTC
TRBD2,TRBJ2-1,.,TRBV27,CATPGREPPNEQFF,TGTGCCACCCCCGGGCGGGAGCCGCCAAATGAGCAGTTCTTC
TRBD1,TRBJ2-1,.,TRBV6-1,CASSADRGPYNEQFF,TGTGCCAGCAGTGCGGACAGGGGGCCCTACAATGAGCAGTTCTTC
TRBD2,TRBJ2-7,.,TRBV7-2,CASSLSSGSSDEQYF,TGTGCCAGCAGCTTATCTAGCGGGAGTAGTGACGAGCAGTACTTC
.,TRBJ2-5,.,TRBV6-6,CASSYGETQYF,TGTGCCAGCAGTTACGGGGAGACCCAGTACTTC
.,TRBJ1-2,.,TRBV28,CASTGGTDDGYTF,TGTGCCAGCACCGGAGGGACTGACGATGGCTACACCTTC
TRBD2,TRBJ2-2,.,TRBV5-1,CASSFSGANTGELFF,TGCGCCAGCAGCTTTAGCGGGGCGAACACCGGGGAGCTGTTTTTT
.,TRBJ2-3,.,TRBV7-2,CASSPSGGDTQYF,TGTGCCAGCAGCCCTTCTGGGGGGGATACGCAGTATTTT
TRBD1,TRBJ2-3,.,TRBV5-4,CASSSPGQGQMDTQYF,TGTGCCAGCAGCAGTCCGGGACAGGGGCAAATGGATACGCAGTATTTT
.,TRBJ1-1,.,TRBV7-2,CASSLGGGGLMNTEAFF,TGTGCCAGCAGCTTAGGAGGGGGTGGCCTCATGAACACTGAAGCTTTCTTT
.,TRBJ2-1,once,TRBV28,CASSSPPSTSSNEQFF,TGTGCCAGCAGTTCCCCTCCGTCGACTAGTTCCAATGAGCAGTTCTTC
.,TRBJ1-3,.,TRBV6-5,CASSHRRTGNTIYF,TGTGCCAGCAGCCACCGGAGGACTGGAAACACCATATATTTT
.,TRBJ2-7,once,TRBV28,CASRRGYEQYF,TGTGCCAGCAGAAGGGGGTACGAGCAGTACTTC
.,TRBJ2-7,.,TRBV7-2,CASSPSGTNYEQYF,TGTGCCAGCAGCCCCTCCGGGACAAACTACGAGCAGTACTTC
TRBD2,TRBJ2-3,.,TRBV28,CASSSRLAGGLGTDTQYF,TGTGCCAGCAGTTCTCGACTAGCGGGAGGCCTCGGCACAGATACGCAGTATTTT
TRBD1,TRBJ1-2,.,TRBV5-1,CASSGTGAAVYGYTF,TGCGCCAGCAGCGGAACAGGGGCAGCGGTCTATGGCTACACCTTC
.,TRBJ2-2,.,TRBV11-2,CASSSSRAGELFF,TGTGCCAGCAGCTCGTCGCGGGCCGGGGAGCTGTTTTTT
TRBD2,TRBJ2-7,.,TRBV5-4,CASSLRVTSGSYEQYF,TGTGCCAGCAGCTTACGGGTAACTAGCGGGTCCTACGAGCAGTACTTC
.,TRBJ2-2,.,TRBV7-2,CASSLGDTGELFF,TGTGCCAGCAGCTTAGGGGACACCGGGGAGCTGTTTTTT
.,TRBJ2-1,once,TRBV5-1,CASSFESARSSYNEQFF,TGCGCCAGCAGCTTTGAGTCGGCCCGTAGCTCCTACAATGAGCAGTTCTTC
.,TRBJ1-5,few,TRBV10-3,CAISESRGSNQPQHF,TGTGCCATCAGTGAGTCGCGGGGGAGCAATCAGCCCCAGCATTTT
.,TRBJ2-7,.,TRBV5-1,CASSKEGREQYF,TGCGCCAGCTCAAAGGAGGGGAGGGAGCAGTACTTC
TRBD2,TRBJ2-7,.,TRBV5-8,CASSLRLAGAGEQYF,TGTGCCAGCAGCTTAAGACTAGCGGGAGCTGGGGAGCAGTACTTC
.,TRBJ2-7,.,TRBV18,CASSPPTVYEQYF,TGTGCCAGCTCACCACCGACGGTCTACGAGCAGTACTTC
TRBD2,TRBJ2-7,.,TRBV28,CASISGRAPSYEQYF,TGTGCCAGTATTAGCGGGAGGGCCCCATCCTACGAGCAGTACTTC
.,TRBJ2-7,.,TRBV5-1,CASSRLYTRDAKGEQYF,TGCGCCAGCAGCCGACTTTACACCCGGGACGCGAAGGGCGAGCAGTACTTC
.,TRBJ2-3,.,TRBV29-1,CSAGGAATDTQYF,TGCAGCGCTGGGGGGGCTGCCACAGATACGCAGTATTTT
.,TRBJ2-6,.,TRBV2,CASSEGAGGGGANVLTF,TGTGCCAGCAGTGAAGGGGCGGGTGGAGGAGGGGCCAACGTCCTGACTTTC
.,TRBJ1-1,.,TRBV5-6,CASRDRYEAFF,TGTGCCAGCAGAGACAGGTATGAAGCTTTCTTT
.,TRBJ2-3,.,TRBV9,CASSVGGADTQYF,TGTGCCAGCAGCGTAGGGGGGGCAGATACGCAGTATTTT
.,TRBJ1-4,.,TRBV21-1,CASSKDREVNEKLFF,TGTGCCAGCAGCAAAGACAGGGAGGTTAATGAAAAACTGTTTTTT
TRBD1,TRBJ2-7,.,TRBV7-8,CASRQGPVGEQYF,TGTGCCTCCCGACAGGGCCCGGTGGGCGAGCAGTACTTC